The T cell receptor beta chain under discussion was sequenced for a study of post-analysis software for immune sequencing data. Study details: Relapsing-remitting, secondary progressive and progressive-relapsing forms made up the multiple sclerosis disease courses.

TCR beta libraries were prepared from cDNA with unique molecular identifiers. Researchers reported a few hundred thousand cDNA molecules coming from approximately 1 to 10 million T cells. TCRdb reprocessed the PCR reads with MiXCR, giving one entry per CDR3 protein. The sample carries 550,000 to 700,000 distinct CDR3 sequences, roughly 46% recorded once. A note on this clonotype: Its antigen remains unidentified.

V lost 0 bases, J lost 6 bases, and 13 bases lay in between. This CDR3 region has 14 residues. From germline, CDR1 is DFQATT and CDR2 SNEGSKA (reference sequence). Study results and caveats: The study found TRBV5-6, TRBV5-1 and TRBV20-1 among five or six TRBV segments more frequent in patients than controls. Strong same-batch co-clustering of samples appeared with F measure clustering. Among multiple sclerosis patients, normalized Chao1 diversity was significantly below that of controls.

The sequence was obtained from a girl aged 5 to 17 with multiple sclerosis. Material for sequencing was blood. The V gene is TRBV20-1, the J gene TRBJ2-3; D remains unclear. The CDR3 DNA reads TGCAGTGCTAGAGATCCACTCGAGATGGATACGCAGTATTTT. As protein: CSARDPLEMDTQYF.